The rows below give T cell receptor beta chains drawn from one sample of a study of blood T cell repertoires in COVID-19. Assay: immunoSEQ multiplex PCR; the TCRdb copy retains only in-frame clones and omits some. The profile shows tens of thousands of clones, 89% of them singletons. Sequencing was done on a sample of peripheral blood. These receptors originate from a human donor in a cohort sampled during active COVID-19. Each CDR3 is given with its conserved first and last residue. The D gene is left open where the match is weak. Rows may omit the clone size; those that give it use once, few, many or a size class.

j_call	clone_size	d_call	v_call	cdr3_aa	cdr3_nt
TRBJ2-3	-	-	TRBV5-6	CASSLEQYTDTQYF	TGTGCCAGCAGCTTAGAACAATACACAGATACGCAGTATTTT
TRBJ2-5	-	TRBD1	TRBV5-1	CASSSGQGAGETQYF	TGCGCCAGCAGCTCGGGACAGGGGGCCGGAGAGACCCAGTACTTC
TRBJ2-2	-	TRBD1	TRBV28	CASSSGQGNTGELFF	TGTGCCAGCAGTTCGGGACAGGGGAACACCGGGGAGCTGTTTTTT
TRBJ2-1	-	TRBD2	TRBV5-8	CASSFHSGGYNEQFF	TGTGCCAGCAGCTTCCATAGCGGGGGGTACAATGAGCAGTTCTTC
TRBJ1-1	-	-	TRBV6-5	CASRTGMNTEAFF	TGTGCCAGCAGGACGGGAATGAACACTGAAGCTTTCTTT
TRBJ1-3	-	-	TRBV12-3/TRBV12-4	CASTLGNTIYF	TGTGCCAGCACCCTCGGAAACACCATATATTTT
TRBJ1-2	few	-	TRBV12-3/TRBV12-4	CASRQDRLDGYTF	TGTGCCAGCAGACAAGACAGGTTGGATGGCTACACCTTC
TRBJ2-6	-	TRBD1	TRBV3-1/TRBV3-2	CASSQGRDRVYSGANVLTF	TGTGCCAGCAGCCAAGGCCGGGACAGGGTGTACTCTGGGGCCAACGTCCTGACTTTC
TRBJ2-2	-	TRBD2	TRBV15	CATSRLGGDTGELFF	TGTGCCACCAGCAGGCTTGGGGGGGACACCGGGGAGCTGTTTTTT
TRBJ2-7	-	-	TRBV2	CASTLARDEQYF	TGTGCCAGCACACTAGCCAGAGACGAGCAGTACTTC
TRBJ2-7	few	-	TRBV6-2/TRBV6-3	CASSYGTNYEQYF	TGTGCCAGCAGTTACGGCACCAACTACGAGCAGTACTTC
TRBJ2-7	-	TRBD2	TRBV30	CAWSGLAGGIYEQYF	TGTGCCTGGAGCGGACTAGCGGGGGGGATATACGAGCAGTACTTC
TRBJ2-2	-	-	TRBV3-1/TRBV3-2	CASSQASRVTGELFF	TGTGCCAGCAGCCAAGCAAGCAGGGTCACCGGGGAGCTGTTTTTT
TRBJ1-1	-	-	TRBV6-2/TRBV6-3	CASSYLSTEAFF	TGTGCCAGCAGTTACCTGAGCACTGAAGCTTTCTTT
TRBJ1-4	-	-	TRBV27	CASRGGFINEKLFF	TGTGCCAGCAGGGGGGGGTTCATTAATGAAAAACTGTTTTTT
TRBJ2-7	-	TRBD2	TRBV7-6	CASSLGGSEQYF	TGTGCCAGCAGCTTGGGGGGGAGCGAGCAGTACTTC
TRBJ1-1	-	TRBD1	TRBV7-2	CASSLLQGGWTEAFF	TGTGCCAGCAGCTTACTACAGGGGGGATGGACTGAAGCTTTCTTT
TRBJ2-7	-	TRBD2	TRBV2	CASSGEGYEQYF	TGTGCCAGCAGTGGGGAGGGCTACGAGCAGTACTTC
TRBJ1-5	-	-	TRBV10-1	CASRDTDNSNQPQHF	TGCGCCAGCCGGGACACAGATAATAGCAATCAGCCCCAGCATTTT
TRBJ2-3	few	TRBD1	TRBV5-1	CASSWTGVYTDTQYF	TGCGCCAGCAGTTGGACAGGGGTGTACACAGATACGCAGTATTTT
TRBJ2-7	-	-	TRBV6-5	CASSLGHSSSYEQYF	TGTGCCAGCAGCCTCGGACACTCCTCCTCCTACGAGCAGTACTTC
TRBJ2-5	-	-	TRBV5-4	CASSPTGDETQYF	TGTGCCAGCAGCCCAACGGGGGACGAGACCCAGTACTTC
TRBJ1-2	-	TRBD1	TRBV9	CASSPGTANYGYTF	TGTGCCAGCAGCCCAGGGACAGCTAACTATGGCTACACCTTC
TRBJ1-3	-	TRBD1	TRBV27	CASSSLGQDNSGNTIYF	TGTGCCAGCAGTTCCTTGGGACAGGACAACTCTGGAAACACCATATATTTT
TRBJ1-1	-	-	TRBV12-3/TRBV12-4	CASSLAALEAFF	TGTGCCAGCAGTTTAGCTGCACTGGAAGCTTTCTTT
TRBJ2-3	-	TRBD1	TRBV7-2	CASSLDATGTFYGTDTQYF	TGTGCCAGCAGCTTAGATGCGACAGGGACGTTCTATGGCACAGATACGCAGTATTTT
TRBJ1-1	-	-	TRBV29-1	CSVDGGIMNTEAFF	TGCAGCGTTGACGGGGGGATAATGAACACTGAAGCTTTCTTT
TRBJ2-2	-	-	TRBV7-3	CASSLVASHGELFF	TGTGCCAGCAGCTTAGTGGCTAGTCACGGGGAGCTGTTTTTT
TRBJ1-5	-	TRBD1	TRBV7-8	CASSLVGGTGASQPQHF	TGTGCCAGCAGCTTAGTAGGGGGGACAGGGGCTAGTCAGCCCCAGCATTTT
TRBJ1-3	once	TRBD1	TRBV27	CASSPQGGSGNTIYF	TGTGCCAGCAGTCCTCAGGGGGGCTCTGGAAACACCATATATTTT
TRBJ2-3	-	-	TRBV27	CASSQTDTQYF	TGTGCCAGCAGTCAAACAGATACGCAGTATTTT
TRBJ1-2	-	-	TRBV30	CAWSANSYGYTF	TGTGCCTGGAGTGCTAATTCGTATGGCTACACCTTC
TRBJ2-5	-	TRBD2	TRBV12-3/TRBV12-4	CASVAGVEETQYF	TGTGCCAGTGTAGCGGGAGTGGAAGAGACCCAGTACTTC
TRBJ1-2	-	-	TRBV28	CASSSPNREGNYGYTF	TGTGCCAGCAGCTCCCCGAACAGGGAGGGGAACTATGGCTACACCTTC
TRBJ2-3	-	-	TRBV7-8	CASSLARTPRSTDTQYF	TGTGCCAGCAGCTTAGCCCGGACTCCACGGAGCACAGATACGCAGTATTTT
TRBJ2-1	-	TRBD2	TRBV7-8	CASTPRTSGGLYNEQFF	TGTGCCAGCACCCCCCGGACTAGCGGGGGACTCTACAATGAGCAGTTCTTC
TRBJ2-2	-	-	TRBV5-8	CASSLVQNTGELFF	TGTGCCAGCAGCTTGGTCCAGAACACCGGGGAGCTGTTTTTT
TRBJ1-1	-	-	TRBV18	CASSPPGAPNTEAFF	TGTGCCAGCTCACCACCGGGGGCCCCTAACACTGAAGCTTTCTTT
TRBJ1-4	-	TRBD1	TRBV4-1	CASSQDQGQGSEKLFF	TGCGCCAGCAGCCAAGATCAAGGACAGGGAAGTGAAAAACTGTTTTTT
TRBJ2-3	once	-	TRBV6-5	CASSIDWLTDTQYF	TGTGCCAGCAGTATAGACTGGCTCACAGATACGCAGTATTTT
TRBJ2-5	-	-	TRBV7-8	CASTRSSGPTGETQYF	TGTGCCAGCACTCGAAGCTCAGGCCCCACGGGGGAGACCCAGTACTTC
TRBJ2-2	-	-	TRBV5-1	CASRARGADTGELFF	TGCGCCAGCAGGGCCAGGGGCGCGGACACCGGGGAGCTGTTTTTT
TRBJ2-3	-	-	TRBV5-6	CASSLPRVTDTQYF	TGTGCCAGCAGCTTGCCCCGAGTCACAGATACGCAGTATTTT
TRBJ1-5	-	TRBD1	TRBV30	CAWSLPQGGSRTGQPQHF	TGTGCCTGGAGTCTCCCACAGGGGGGCTCTCGGACGGGGCAGCCCCAGCATTTT
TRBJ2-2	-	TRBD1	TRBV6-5	CASTQGAGGELFF	TGTGCCAGCACCCAGGGGGCCGGCGGGGAGCTGTTTTTT
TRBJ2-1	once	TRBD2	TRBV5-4	CASSSTGGALNEQFF	TGTGCCAGCAGCTCGACGGGGGGGGCCCTCAATGAGCAGTTCTTC
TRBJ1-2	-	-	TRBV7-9	CASSSGLVDGYTF	TGTGCCAGCAGCTCCGGACTGGTTGATGGCTACACCTTC
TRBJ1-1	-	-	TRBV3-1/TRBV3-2	CASNRQIMNTEAFF	TGTGCCAGCAACCGACAGATAATGAACACTGAAGCTTTCTTT
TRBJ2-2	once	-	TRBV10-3	CASTNRANTGELFF	TGTGCCAGTACAAACAGGGCTAACACCGGGGAGCTGTTTTTT
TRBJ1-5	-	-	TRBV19	CASSQGRSNQPQHF	TGTGCCAGTAGTCAGGGGCGCAGCAATCAGCCCCAGCATTTT
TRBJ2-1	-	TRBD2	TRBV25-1	CASRNAGLANEQFF	TGTGCCAGCAGAAACGCGGGACTAGCGAATGAGCAGTTCTTC
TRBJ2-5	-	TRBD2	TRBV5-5	CASSNPLAGGETQYF	TGTGCCAGCAGCAACCCCCTAGCGGGGGGAGAGACCCAGTACTTC
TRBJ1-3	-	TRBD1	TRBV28	CASSLGDRGRGNTIYF	TGTGCCAGCAGTCTAGGGGACAGGGGGCGTGGAAACACCATATATTTT
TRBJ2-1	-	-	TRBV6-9	CATRRATLPHNEQFF	TGTGCCACGCGGCGGGCCACCCTCCCACATAATGAGCAGTTCTTC
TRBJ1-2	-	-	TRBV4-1	CASSQDRKTGSNYGYTF	TGCGCCAGCAGCCAAGATAGAAAGACGGGGAGCAACTATGGCTACACCTTC